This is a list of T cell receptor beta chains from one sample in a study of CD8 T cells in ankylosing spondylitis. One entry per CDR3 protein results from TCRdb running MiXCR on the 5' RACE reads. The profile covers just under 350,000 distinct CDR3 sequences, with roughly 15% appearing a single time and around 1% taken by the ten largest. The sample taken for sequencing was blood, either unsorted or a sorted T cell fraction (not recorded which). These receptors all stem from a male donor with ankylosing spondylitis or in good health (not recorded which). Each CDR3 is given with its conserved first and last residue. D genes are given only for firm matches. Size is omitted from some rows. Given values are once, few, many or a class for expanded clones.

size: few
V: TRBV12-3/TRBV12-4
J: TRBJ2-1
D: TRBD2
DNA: TGTGCCAGCAGCCAGGAGGTCAGACTAGCGGGAGGCTCGGATGAGCAGTTCTTC
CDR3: CASSQEVRLAGGSDEQFF

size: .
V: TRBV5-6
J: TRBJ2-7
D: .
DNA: TGTGCCAGCAGTCCCACAGACCTCTACGAGCAGTACTTC
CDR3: CASSPTDLYEQYF

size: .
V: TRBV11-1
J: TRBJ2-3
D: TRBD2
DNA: TGTGCCAGCAGCTACCAAGGGACTAGAGGTGGAAATACGCAGTATTTT
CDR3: CASSYQGTRGGNTQYF

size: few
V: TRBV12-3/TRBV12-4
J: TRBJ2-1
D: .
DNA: TGTGCCAGCACCCCGAGTCCCCTGAATGAGCAGTTCTTC
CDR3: CASTPSPLNEQFF

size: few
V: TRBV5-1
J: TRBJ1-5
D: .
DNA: TGCGCCAGCAGCTTGCGCAGGGTCGAAAATCAGCCCCAGCATTTT
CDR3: CASSLRRVENQPQHF

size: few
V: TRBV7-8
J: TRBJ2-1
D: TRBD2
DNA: TGTGCCAGCAGCTTGAAGTTTCCTAGCGGGAAATCCTACAATGAGCAGTTCTTC
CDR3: CASSLKFPSGKSYNEQFF

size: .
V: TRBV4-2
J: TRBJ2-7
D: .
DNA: TGTGCCAGCAGCCAAGGTGCGGCAGTACCTGACGCGGAGCAGTACTTC
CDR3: CASSQGAAVPDAEQYF

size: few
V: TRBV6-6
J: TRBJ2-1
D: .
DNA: TGTGCCAGCAGTGCACGGGGGGCCAATGAGCAGTTCTTC
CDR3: CASSARGANEQFF

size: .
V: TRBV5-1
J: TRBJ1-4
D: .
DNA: TGCGCCAGCAGAAGGCAGGCCGCTAATGAAAAACTGTTTTTT
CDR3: CASRRQAANEKLFF

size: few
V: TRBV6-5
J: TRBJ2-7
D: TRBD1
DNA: TGTGCCAGCAGTTCAGGGACAGGGATCTACGAGCAGTACTTC
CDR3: CASSSGTGIYEQYF

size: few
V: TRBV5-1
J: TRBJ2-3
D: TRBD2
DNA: TGCGCCAGCACCCTAGCGGGCGTTTCCGTGTGGGATACGCAGTATTTT
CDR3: CASTLAGVSVWDTQYF

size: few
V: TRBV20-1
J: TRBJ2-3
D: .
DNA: TGCAGTGCTAGCCCGACCTTTGGAGATACGCAGTATTTT
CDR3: CSASPTFGDTQYF

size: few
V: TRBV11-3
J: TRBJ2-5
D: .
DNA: TGTGCCAGCAGCTTAGGTCCTCGAGTCCAAGAGACCCAGTACTTC
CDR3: CASSLGPRVQETQYF

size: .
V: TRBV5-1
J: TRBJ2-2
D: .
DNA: TGCGCCAGCAGCTTGGCCCCGGGGAACACCGGGGAGCTGTTTTTT
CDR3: CASSLAPGNTGELFF

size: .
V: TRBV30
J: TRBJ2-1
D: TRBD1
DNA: TGTGCCTGGGGACAGGAGCTCAATGAGCAGTTCTTC
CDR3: CAWGQELNEQFF

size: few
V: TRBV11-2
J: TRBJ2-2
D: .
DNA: TGTGCCAGCAGCTTAGGTAGTACCGCCGGGGAGCTGTTTTTT
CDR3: CASSLGSTAGELFF

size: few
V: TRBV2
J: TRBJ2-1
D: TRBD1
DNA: TGTGCCAGCAGAGACCGGGACAGATACAATGAGCAGTTCTTC
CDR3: CASRDRDRYNEQFF

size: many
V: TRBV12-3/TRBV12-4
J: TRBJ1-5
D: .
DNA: TGTGCCAGCAGCCAGACCCCTAGCAATCAGCCCCAGCATTTT
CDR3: CASSQTPSNQPQHF

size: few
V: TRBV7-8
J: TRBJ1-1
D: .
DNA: TGTGCCAGCAGCTTTAGCGGATTGAACACTGAAGCTTTCTTT
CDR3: CASSFSGLNTEAFF

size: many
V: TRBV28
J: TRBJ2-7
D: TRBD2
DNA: TGTGCCAGCAGTCGGCCCCTTGGAGCGGGAAGTAACAACGAGCAGTACTTC
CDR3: CASSRPLGAGSNNEQYF

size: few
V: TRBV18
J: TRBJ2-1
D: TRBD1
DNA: TGTGCCAGCTCACCATCGGACAGGGCCTTGTCCCGTGAGCAGTTCTTC
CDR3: CASSPSDRALSREQFF

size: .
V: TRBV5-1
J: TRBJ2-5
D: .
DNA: TGCGCCAGCAGCCCTCACAAAGAGACCCAGTACTTC
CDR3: CASSPHKETQYF

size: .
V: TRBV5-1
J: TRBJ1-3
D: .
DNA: TGCGCCAGCAGCTTGGAGGCAGGCTCTGGAAACACCATATATTTT
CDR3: CASSLEAGSGNTIYF

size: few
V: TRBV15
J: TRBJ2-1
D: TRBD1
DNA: TGTGCCACGGGGAGACAGGGCAACAATGAGCAGTTCTTC
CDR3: CATGRQGNNEQFF

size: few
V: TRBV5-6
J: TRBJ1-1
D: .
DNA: TGTGCCAGCAGCTTGCCAATTGGGTCGGGGGCGAACACTGAAGCTTTCTTT
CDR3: CASSLPIGSGANTEAFF

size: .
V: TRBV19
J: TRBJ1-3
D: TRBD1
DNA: TGTGCCAGTACTACCGGGACAGGGAACTCTGGAAACACCATATATTTT
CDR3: CASTTGTGNSGNTIYF

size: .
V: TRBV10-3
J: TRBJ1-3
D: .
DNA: TGTGCCACCGAGGACACGACCTCTGGAAACACCATATATTTT
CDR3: CATEDTTSGNTIYF

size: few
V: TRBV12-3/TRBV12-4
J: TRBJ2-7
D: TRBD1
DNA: TGTGCCAGCGGGACAGGGGCAGCCTACGAGCAGTACTTC
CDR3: CASGTGAAYEQYF

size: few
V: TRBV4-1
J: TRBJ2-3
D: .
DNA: TGCGCCAGCAGCCAAATCGGCCGTAGCACAGATACGCAGTATTTT
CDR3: CASSQIGRSTDTQYF

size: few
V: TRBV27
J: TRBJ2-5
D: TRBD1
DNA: TGTGCCAGCAATTCTTTGGGGGACAGCCAAGAGACCCAGTACTTC
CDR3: CASNSLGDSQETQYF

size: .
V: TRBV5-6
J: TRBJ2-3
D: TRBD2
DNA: TGTGCCAGCAGCTCCAAGCGGGGGGCGGTTACAGATACGCAGTATTTT
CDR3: CASSSKRGAVTDTQYF

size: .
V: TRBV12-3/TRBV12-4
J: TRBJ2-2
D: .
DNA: TGTGCCAGCAGTTCCCACTCGACTCGTTACACCGGGGAGCTGATTTTT
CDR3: CASSSHSTRYTGELIF

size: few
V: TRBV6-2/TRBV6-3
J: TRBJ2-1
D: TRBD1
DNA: TGTGCCAGCAGCTGGACAGGGAGGAGTGAGCAGTTCTTC
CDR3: CASSWTGRSEQFF

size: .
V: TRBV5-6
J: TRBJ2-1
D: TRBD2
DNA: TGTGCCAGCATCCGACTAGCGGGAACCAATGAGCAGTTCTTC
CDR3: CASIRLAGTNEQFF

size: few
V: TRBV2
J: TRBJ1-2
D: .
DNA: TGTGCCAGCAGTGAGAGGGGGTTCGACTATGGCTACACCTTC
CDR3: CASSERGFDYGYTF

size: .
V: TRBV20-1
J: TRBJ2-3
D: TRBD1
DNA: TGCAGTGCTAGTGGACAGGGCCGCTACTTAATCAGCACAGATACGCAGTATTTT
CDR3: CSASGQGRYLISTDTQYF

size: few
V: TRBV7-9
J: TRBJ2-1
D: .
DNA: TGTGCCAGCAGCTTAGTAGGGGGTTCGATCAGTAACAATGAGCAGTTCTTC
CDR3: CASSLVGGSISNNEQFF

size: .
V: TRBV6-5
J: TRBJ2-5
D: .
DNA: TGTGCCAGCAGTTACTCAGGGGCCGGGGAGACCCAGTACTTC
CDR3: CASSYSGAGETQYF

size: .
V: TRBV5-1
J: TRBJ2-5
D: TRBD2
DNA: TGCGCCAGCAGCTCGACTAGCGCTCAAGAGACCCAGTACTTC
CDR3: CASSSTSAQETQYF

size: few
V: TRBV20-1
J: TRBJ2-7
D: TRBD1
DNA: TGCAGTGCCACTAAGAAACGACAGGGACCGTTTTTAAGCTCCTACGAGCAGTACTTC
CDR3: CSATKKRQGPFLSSYEQYF

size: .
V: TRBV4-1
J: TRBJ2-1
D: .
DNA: TGCGCCAGCAGCCAAGATTCAGGGGTTAAGGGGGTCAATGAGCAGTTCTTC
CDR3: CASSQDSGVKGVNEQFF

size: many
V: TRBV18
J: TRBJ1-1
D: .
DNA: TGTGCCACCGGCACAGGCCCCGGGACTGAAGCTTTCTTT
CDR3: CATGTGPGTEAFF

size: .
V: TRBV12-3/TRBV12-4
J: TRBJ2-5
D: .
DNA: TGTGCCAGCAGTTTCGACGCCGAGACCCAGTACTTC
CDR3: CASSFDAETQYF

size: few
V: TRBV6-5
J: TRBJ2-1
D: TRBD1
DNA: TGTGCCAGCACGAACAGGGGTGAGCAGTTCTTC
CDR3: CASTNRGEQFF

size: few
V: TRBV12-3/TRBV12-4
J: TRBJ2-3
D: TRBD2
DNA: TGTGCCAGCAGTTTAGCGGGACTAGAGCGCACAGATACGCAGTATTTT
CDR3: CASSLAGLERTDTQYF

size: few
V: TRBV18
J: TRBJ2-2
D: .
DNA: TGTGCCAGCTCACCGGCAGGGAGCGGGACCGGGGAGCTGTTTTTT
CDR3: CASSPAGSGTGELFF

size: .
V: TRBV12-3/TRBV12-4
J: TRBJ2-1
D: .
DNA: TGTGCCAGCAGTTTCGGCTTAGCTTCCAATGAGCAGTTCTTC
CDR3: CASSFGLASNEQFF

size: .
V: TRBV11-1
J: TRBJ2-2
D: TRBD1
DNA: TGTGCCAGCAGCTTAGCGTCAAGGGGACAGGGAAGGTCGGTCACCGGGGAGCTGTTTTTT
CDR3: CASSLASRGQGRSVTGELFF

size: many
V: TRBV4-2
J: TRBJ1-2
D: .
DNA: TGTGCCAGCAGCCCCACAGAAAGGGGATCCTATGGCTACACCTTC
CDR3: CASSPTERGSYGYTF

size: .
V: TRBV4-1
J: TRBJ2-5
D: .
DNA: TGCGCCAGCAGCCAAGCGGAGACAAGGCAAGAGACCCAGTACTTC
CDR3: CASSQAETRQETQYF

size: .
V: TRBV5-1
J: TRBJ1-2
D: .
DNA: TGCGCCAGCAGCTTCGGGGGGAACGATGGCTACACCTTC
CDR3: CASSFGGNDGYTF

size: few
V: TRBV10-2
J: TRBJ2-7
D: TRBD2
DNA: TGCGCCAGCAGTGAGTCGCGGGGGACTAGCGGGATCAACGAGCAGTACTTC
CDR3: CASSESRGTSGINEQYF

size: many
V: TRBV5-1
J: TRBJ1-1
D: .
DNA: TGCGCCAGCAGGGGAGTAGGGATGAACACTGAAGCTTTCTTT
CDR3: CASRGVGMNTEAFF

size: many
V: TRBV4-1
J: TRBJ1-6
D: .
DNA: TGCGCCAGCAGCCAAGCCCCGACAGGCTTGGGGAATTCACCCCTCCACTTT
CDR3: CASSQAPTGLGNSPLHF

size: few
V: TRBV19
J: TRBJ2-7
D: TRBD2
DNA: TGTGCCAGTAGTACGACTAGCGGGGCTACCTACGAGCAGTACTTC
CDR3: CASSTTSGATYEQYF

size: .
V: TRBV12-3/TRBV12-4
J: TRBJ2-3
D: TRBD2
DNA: TGTGCCAGCAGTTTTCCTCGGACTAGCGGGAGATCAGATACGCAGTATTTT
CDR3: CASSFPRTSGRSDTQYF

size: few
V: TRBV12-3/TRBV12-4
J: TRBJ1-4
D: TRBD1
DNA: TGTGCCAGCAGGCTATCTTCCGGGACAGGTGGAGAAAAACTGTTTTTT
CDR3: CASRLSSGTGGEKLFF

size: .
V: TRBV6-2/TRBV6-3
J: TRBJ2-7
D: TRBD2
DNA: TGTGCCAGCAGCTACGCCGGGACTAGCGGGAGCTACGAGCAGTACTTC
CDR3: CASSYAGTSGSYEQYF

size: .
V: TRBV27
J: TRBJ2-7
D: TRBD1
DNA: TGTGCCAGTCGGTCGACCGGGACAGGGGGCACGGAGCAGTACTTC
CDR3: CASRSTGTGGTEQYF

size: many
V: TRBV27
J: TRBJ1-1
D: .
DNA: TGTGCCAGCAGTTCCTCGTGGCTCTACACTGAAGCTTTCTTT
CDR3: CASSSSWLYTEAFF